A single sample is the source of the 8 T cell receptor beta chains below, sequenced in a study of cytomegalovirus exposure and HLA in healthy donors (dated by TCRdb to about 2017). Libraries came from the immunoSEQ multiplex PCR assay. For the multiplex PCR, a mixture combining 60 forward primers for TCR Vbeta segments and 13 reverse primers for TCR Jbeta segments was used. The table was pulled from immuneACCESS by TCRdb, which kept in-frame rearrangements only. Such tables lose some clones; where checked, under half of the loss comes from unresolved V genes, and the rest has no known cause. A total of roughly 130,000 clones appear in this sample, roughly 82% of them only once. About 11% of the sample goes to the ten largest clones. Source material: PBMCs. Source of these receptors: a male donor in good health and CMV-seropositive.

The rearrangement uses TRBV5-1 and TRBJ2-6; D remains unclear. Germline V gene sequence: CDR1 SGHRS, CDR2 YFSETQ. The CDR3 has 14 amino acids. V was clipped by 6 bases and J by 2 bases, with 9 bases between them. The CDR3 spells CASKEAPGANVLTF. The CDR3 nucleotides read TGCGCCAGCAAAGAGGCGCCTGGGGCCAACGTCCTGACTTTC.

This clone came up a few times. V gene TRBV19 combines with J gene TRBJ2-1; 8 bases are a match to TRBD2. This CDR3 is 15 amino acids long. Germline CDR1 LNHDA, CDR2 SQIVND (reference sequence). After removal of 3 bases from V and 4 bases from J, the junction contained 5 bases not matched to a gene. CDR3 sequence reads: CASSIGPSGYNEQFF. CDR3 coding DNA: TGTGCCAGTAGTATCGGTCCTAGCGGGTACAATGAGCAGTTCTTC.

The chain combines TRBV28 with TRBJ1-2; TRBD1 matches at 10 bases. CDR1 and CDR2 (germline): MDHEN, SYDVKM. With V trimmed by 5 bases and J by 1 base, 4 bases remained unmatched. This CDR3 has 15 amino acids. This CDR3 reads CASSPRTGGNYGYTF. The DNA of the CDR3 is TGTGCCAGCAGTCCTCGGACAGGGGGTAACTATGGCTACACCTTC.

The chain carries TRBV9 and TRBJ1-3; D remains unclear. The CDR3 is 14 amino acids. CDR1 is SGDLS, CDR2 YYNGEE, per germline. V lost 0 bases to trimming and J lost 1 base, with 5 bases between them. CDR3 DNA sequence: TGTGCCAGCAGCGTAGAGAGTTCTGGAAACACCATATATTTT. Translated: CASSVESSGNTIYF. The full variable domain, in which reference TRBV9 and TRBJ1-3 provide the parts outside the CDR3, is DSGVTQTPKHLITATGQRVTLRCSPRSGDLSVYWYQQSLDQGLQFLIQYYNGEERAKGNILERFSAQQFPDLHSELNLSSLELGDSALYFCASSVESSGNTIYFGEGSWLTVV.

The chain recombines TRBV27 with TRBJ2-7; D might be TRBD2 (6 bases). CDR1 is MNHEY and CDR2 is SMNVEV in the germline V gene (reference sequence). The ends were cut back, 3 bases at V and 4 bases at J, with 16 bases in the middle. The CDR3 contains 15 residues. The CDR3, as DNA: TGTGCCAGCAGTTTGTCACAAACCCGGGGGTACGAGCAGTACTTC. This translates into CASSLSQTRGYEQYF.

V gene TRBV5-1 combines with J gene TRBJ2-7; no definite D call. The CDR3 spans 14 residues. Trimming left V 1 base short and J 4 bases short, with 12 bases between. Germline loops: CDR1 SGHRS, CDR2 YFSETQ. The CDR3 region is CASSLMSNQYEQYF. CDR3 DNA sequence: TGCGCCAGCAGCTTGATGTCTAACCAATACGAGCAGTACTTC.

In DNA form, the CDR3 reads TGTGCCAGCAGCCGGGACAGAGGATCCTATGGCTACACCTTC. Translating it yields CASSRDRGSYGYTF. V gene TRBV5-6 combines with J gene TRBJ1-2; 7 nucleotides align to TRBD1. With V trimmed by 4 bases and J by 4 bases, 7 bases remained unmatched. CDR3 size: 14 residues. Germline CDR1 reads SGHDT; CDR2 reads YYEEEE.

The chain is built from TRBV29-1 and TRBJ1-1; D is unclear. CDR1 and CDR2 from the germline V gene are SQVTM and ANQGSEA. Trimming removed 4 bases from V and 2 bases from J, with 8 bases in between. The CDR3 sequence is 12 residues long. CDR3 loop: CSVGHPNTEAFF. The CDR3 coding sequence is TGCAGCGTTGGGCACCCCAACACTGAAGCTTTCTTT.